This T cell receptor (beta chain) came from a study of identical twins listed by TCRdb under 2016. About the investigation overall: To test whether fetal clonotypes persist, the study used deep sequencing on TCR alpha and beta repertoires from monozygotic twins, unrelated adults of various ages, and cord blood. Replicate twin experiments were performed at different times using different library preparation protocols to rule out contamination. What the authors observed across the whole study: Zero-insertion analyses could be partly confounded by invariant T cells such as MAIT and iNKT, although diverse VJ usage argued against such confounding for most clonotypes. Fewer insertions were carried by abundant cord blood beta clonotypes, a similar but weaker trend appeared in young adult naive repertoires, and no such trend appeared in memory repertoires. In beta out-of-frame sequences, excess twin sharing was weaker, because having fewer shared sequences lowered the signal-to-noise ratio. In monozygotic twins, recombination models systematically underestimated out-of-frame TCR alpha sharing, but the models matched the sharing seen between unrelated individuals. Because the same donors could not be followed over many years, the conclusions depended on cross-sectional statistical analysis. Compared with coincidental sharing between unrelated individuals, out-of-frame TCR alpha sequences shared between twins showed an excess of sequences with low generation probability.

The CDR3 runs 15 residues from the cysteine to the phenylalanine. Just CDR3 DNA is preserved here, 45 bases in frame from base 1. The germline V gene supplies CDR1 SNHLY and CDR2 FYNNEI. V loses 8 bases of germline sequence and J loses 0 bases, and the interval between the two ends is 17 bases. Only healthy Caucasian donors were included. The twin cohort comprised three pairs of female monozygotic twins, all aged roughly 18 to 30 years. RNA for TCR libraries was isolated from peripheral blood mononuclear cells. With respect to this clonotype: No antigen is known for it. No much larger clone is present one base from it, and per-base qualities are unavailable.

Library creation used 5' RACE. Sequencing instrument: Illumina HiSeq 2000. A universal primer binding site was added through template switching, and the final cDNA carried a unique molecular identifier so that TCR cDNA molecules could be counted accurately. First-strand cDNA for TCR alpha and beta chains was synthesized from specific primers in the conserved constant-segment region. Each cDNA library was double barcoded, with a SMART-Mk sample barcode plus Illumina barcodes, to control for contamination. TruSeq adapter sequences, together with Illumina sample barcodes, were added in two successive PCR steps. The Illumina HiSeq platform was used with custom primers to sequence TCR alpha and beta cDNA libraries. The original methods were these. Raw reads were processed with MiGEC to extract unique molecular identifiers, and MiXCR was used to determine CDR3 positions. For each individual, recombination models were inferred using an EM algorithm with the repgenHMM and IGoR tools. Shared clonotype analysis was performed with the tcR package in R, normalizing sharing by the product of cloneset sizes. To study raw recombination without the effects of thymic and clonal selection, out-of-frame nonproductive sequences were analyzed. TCRdb cleaned the public reads at Q25 with fastp, built clones with MiXCR and kept in-frame beta chains. Merged by CDR3 protein, the rows form single entries marked with the most common genes and DNA. TCRdb's processing, not the authors' own work, is the source of the V and J calls. A total of hundreds of thousands of distinct CDR3 sequences appear in this sample, more than 6.5% of them only once. Jointly, the top ten make up approximately 0.96% of the sample.

These same data were also listed under a study on yellow fever vaccine responses in identical twins. The second paper further reports: According to the authors, in identical twins the way T cells responded to vaccination appeared partly convergent and partly personalized. The study precisely tracked vaccine-responding T cell clones in identical twins.

The TCR was taken from a woman between 18 and 30 years old in good health. Sample: PBMCs. In this chain, TRBV2 is recombined with TRBJ2-7, with TRBD2 as a weak D call on 6 bases. The sequenced DNA: TGTGCCAGCCCTCGCCGTAGCGGAATCTCCTACGAGCAGTACTTC. This is translated as CASPRRSGISYEQYF.